A selection of T cell receptor beta chains follows, all from one sample in a study of cytomegalovirus exposure and HLA in healthy donors. The data were produced by immunoSEQ multiplex PCR, yet TCRdb's version contains in-frame clones alone and is incomplete. Of some 110,000 clones in the sample, roughly four fifths were seen once. The sequenced material came from PBMCs. The receptors shown here come from a man aged 25-45 years in good health and CMV-seropositive. Both conserved end residues are part of each CDR3. D genes are given only for firm matches. Not all rows give a size; the values are once, few, many and, for expanded clones, a class.

j_call: TRBJ2-7
clone_size: NA
d_call: TRBD1
v_call: TRBV2
cdr3_aa: CASREETGTGDKQYF
cdr3_nt: TGTGCCAGCAGGGAGGAAACCGGGACAGGGGACAAGCAGTACTTC

j_call: TRBJ2-2
clone_size: NA
d_call: TRBD2
v_call: TRBV7-8
cdr3_aa: CASSFSLAGLNTGELFF
cdr3_nt: TGTGCCAGCAGCTTTAGTCTAGCGGGACTAAACACCGGGGAGCTGTTTTTT

j_call: TRBJ2-6
clone_size: NA
d_call: NA
v_call: TRBV25-1
cdr3_aa: CASTGGANVLTF
cdr3_nt: TGTGCCAGCACAGGGGGGGCCAACGTCCTGACTTTC

j_call: TRBJ2-7
clone_size: NA
d_call: TRBD1
v_call: TRBV5-1
cdr3_aa: CASSTDRGLYEQYF
cdr3_nt: TGCGCCAGCAGCACGGACAGGGGTCTCTACGAGCAGTACTTC

j_call: TRBJ2-6
clone_size: NA
d_call: NA
v_call: TRBV23-1
cdr3_aa: CASSPLDSGANVLTF
cdr3_nt: TGCGCCAGCAGTCCATTAGACTCTGGGGCCAACGTCCTGACTTTC

j_call: TRBJ2-1
clone_size: NA
d_call: TRBD2
v_call: TRBV5-1
cdr3_aa: CASSPTAGGGTEFF
cdr3_nt: TGCGCCAGCAGCCCGACAGCGGGGGGCGGCACTGAGTTCTTC

j_call: TRBJ2-5
clone_size: NA
d_call: TRBD2
v_call: TRBV10-3
cdr3_aa: CAISEIPGGRGLERETQYF
cdr3_nt: TGTGCCATCAGTGAAATCCCCGGCGGGAGGGGGCTAGAGAGGGAGACCCAGTACTTC

j_call: TRBJ2-1
clone_size: NA
d_call: TRBD1
v_call: TRBV27
cdr3_aa: CASTQDRGHSYNEQFF
cdr3_nt: TGTGCCAGCACCCAAGACAGGGGCCACTCCTACAATGAGCAGTTCTTC

j_call: TRBJ1-6
clone_size: once
d_call: NA
v_call: TRBV28
cdr3_aa: CASSRRELRNSPLHF
cdr3_nt: TGTGCCAGCAGTAGGCGGGAGTTGCGGAATTCACCCCTCCACTTT

j_call: TRBJ1-5
clone_size: once
d_call: TRBD1
v_call: TRBV5-1
cdr3_aa: CASSLGDRAGQPQHF
cdr3_nt: TGCGCCAGCAGCTTGGGGGACAGGGCGGGGCAGCCCCAGCATTTT

j_call: TRBJ2-7
clone_size: NA
d_call: TRBD1
v_call: TRBV5-6
cdr3_aa: CASSLLTGGDEQYF
cdr3_nt: TGTGCCAGCAGCTTGTTGACAGGGGGCGACGAGCAGTACTTC

j_call: TRBJ2-7
clone_size: NA
d_call: TRBD1
v_call: TRBV7-9
cdr3_aa: CASSRQGSYEQYF
cdr3_nt: TGTGCCAGCAGCCGACAGGGGAGTTACGAGCAGTACTTC

j_call: TRBJ2-6
clone_size: few
d_call: TRBD1
v_call: TRBV2
cdr3_aa: CASSQDRAGANVLTF
cdr3_nt: TGTGCCAGCAGCCAAGACAGGGCTGGGGCCAACGTCCTGACTTTC

j_call: TRBJ1-4
clone_size: NA
d_call: TRBD1
v_call: TRBV5-6
cdr3_aa: CASSLGWTGGEKLFF
cdr3_nt: TGTGCCAGCAGCTTGGGGTGGACAGGGGGCGAAAAACTGTTTTTT

j_call: TRBJ2-1
clone_size: NA
d_call: NA
v_call: TRBV6-6
cdr3_aa: CASSPGTKQFF
cdr3_nt: TGTGCCAGCAGTCCCGGGACAAAGCAGTTCTTC

j_call: TRBJ1-2
clone_size: NA
d_call: TRBD1
v_call: TRBV25-1
cdr3_aa: CASTPATGGGYGYTF
cdr3_nt: TGTGCCAGCACCCCGGCGACAGGGGGGGGCTATGGCTACACCTTC

j_call: TRBJ1-6
clone_size: NA
d_call: NA
v_call: TRBV21-1
cdr3_aa: CASSKPGQYNSPLHF
cdr3_nt: TGTGCCAGCAGCAAACCGGGACAATATAATTCACCCCTCCACTTT

j_call: TRBJ1-6
clone_size: few
d_call: NA
v_call: TRBV5-1
cdr3_aa: CASSLAGQQYSPLHF
cdr3_nt: TGCGCCAGCAGCTTGGCAGGACAACAATATTCACCCCTCCACTTT

j_call: TRBJ1-1
clone_size: NA
d_call: NA
v_call: TRBV7-3
cdr3_aa: CASSKGPGGPEAFF
cdr3_nt: TGTGCCAGCAGCAAAGGCCCGGGGGGCCCTGAAGCTTTCTTT

j_call: TRBJ1-2
clone_size: NA
d_call: NA
v_call: TRBV2
cdr3_aa: CAIQRRRVDGYTF
cdr3_nt: TGTGCCATCCAACGACGGAGGGTAGATGGCTACACCTTC

j_call: TRBJ2-1
clone_size: NA
d_call: TRBD1
v_call: TRBV7-9
cdr3_aa: CASSLDAGTGSGEQFF
cdr3_nt: TGTGCCAGCAGCTTAGACGCCGGGACAGGGTCGGGTGAGCAGTTCTTC

j_call: TRBJ2-3
clone_size: NA
d_call: NA
v_call: TRBV7-8
cdr3_aa: CASRTRGPDTQYF
cdr3_nt: TGTGCCAGCAGGACTAGGGGTCCAGATACGCAGTATTTT

j_call: TRBJ2-1
clone_size: NA
d_call: NA
v_call: TRBV5-1
cdr3_aa: CASSLLQGRFNEQFF
cdr3_nt: TGCGCCAGCAGCTTGTTACAGGGACGTTTCAATGAGCAGTTCTTC

j_call: TRBJ2-1
clone_size: NA
d_call: NA
v_call: TRBV5-1
cdr3_aa: CASSTGLYAGSSYNEQFF
cdr3_nt: TGCGCCAGCAGCACCGGACTTTACGCGGGGAGCTCCTACAATGAGCAGTTCTTC

j_call: TRBJ2-3
clone_size: NA
d_call: TRBD1
v_call: TRBV10-3
cdr3_aa: CAISGDRGITDTQYF
cdr3_nt: TGTGCCATCAGCGGGGACAGGGGAATCACAGATACGCAGTATTTT

j_call: TRBJ1-2
clone_size: NA
d_call: NA
v_call: TRBV2
cdr3_aa: CASSERTVEGGDGYTF
cdr3_nt: TGTGCCAGCAGTGAACGGACCGTGGAAGGAGGGGATGGCTACACCTTC

j_call: TRBJ2-5
clone_size: NA
d_call: TRBD2
v_call: TRBV5-1
cdr3_aa: CASQTSGGETQYF
cdr3_nt: TGCGCCAGCCAGACTAGCGGGGGGGAGACCCAGTACTTC

j_call: TRBJ2-2
clone_size: NA
d_call: NA
v_call: TRBV7-2
cdr3_aa: CASSPLREAGELFF
cdr3_nt: TGTGCCAGCAGCCCTCTCAGGGAGGCCGGGGAGCTGTTTTTT

j_call: TRBJ2-2
clone_size: few
d_call: NA
v_call: TRBV30
cdr3_aa: CAWSREGGSGELFF
cdr3_nt: TGTGCCTGGAGCCGAGAAGGGGGTTCCGGGGAGCTGTTTTTT

j_call: TRBJ1-1
clone_size: few
d_call: NA
v_call: TRBV6-5
cdr3_aa: CASSHTGNTEAFF
cdr3_nt: TGTGCCAGCAGTCACACGGGGAACACTGAAGCTTTCTTT

j_call: TRBJ2-1
clone_size: NA
d_call: NA
v_call: TRBV11-2
cdr3_aa: CAGSPVSPSNEQFF
cdr3_nt: TGTGCCGGCAGCCCCGTCAGTCCTAGCAATGAGCAGTTCTTC

j_call: TRBJ2-5
clone_size: NA
d_call: TRBD2
v_call: TRBV18
cdr3_aa: CASSPRAGDQTQYF
cdr3_nt: TGTGCCAGCTCACCCCGAGCGGGAGACCAGACCCAGTACTTC

j_call: TRBJ2-3
clone_size: NA
d_call: TRBD1
v_call: TRBV27
cdr3_aa: CASSPTGGWGTDTQYF
cdr3_nt: TGTGCCAGCAGTCCAACAGGGGGCTGGGGCACAGATACGCAGTATTTT

j_call: TRBJ2-7
clone_size: NA
d_call: TRBD2
v_call: TRBV7-9
cdr3_aa: CASSLATLGLENYEQYF
cdr3_nt: TGTGCCAGCAGCTTAGCCACCCTCGGACTAGAAAACTACGAGCAGTACTTC

j_call: TRBJ1-2
clone_size: few
d_call: NA
v_call: TRBV6-1
cdr3_aa: CASSALSVTNYGYTF
cdr3_nt: TGTGCCAGCAGTGCTCTCTCAGTTACTAACTATGGCTACACCTTC

j_call: TRBJ1-2
clone_size: once
d_call: NA
v_call: TRBV18
cdr3_aa: CASSPGLQGFYGYTF
cdr3_nt: TGTGCCAGCTCACCAGGCCTACAGGGATTCTATGGCTACACCTTC

j_call: TRBJ1-1
clone_size: NA
d_call: NA
v_call: TRBV19
cdr3_aa: CASTKWTERGTEAFF
cdr3_nt: TGTGCCAGTACCAAATGGACAGAACGAGGGACTGAAGCTTTCTTT

j_call: TRBJ1-1
clone_size: NA
d_call: NA
v_call: TRBV7-9
cdr3_aa: CASSLRGSQAFF
cdr3_nt: TGTGCCAGCAGCCTCCGGGGGAGTCAAGCTTTCTTT

j_call: TRBJ2-3
clone_size: NA
d_call: NA
v_call: TRBV7-9
cdr3_aa: CASSLNPVLDTQYF
cdr3_nt: TGTGCCAGCAGCTTAAATCCGGTTTTGGATACGCAGTATTTT

j_call: TRBJ2-3
clone_size: NA
d_call: TRBD2
v_call: TRBV9
cdr3_aa: CASSQGTSDTDTQYF
cdr3_nt: TGTGCCAGCAGCCAAGGGACTAGCGACACAGATACGCAGTATTTT

j_call: TRBJ2-4
clone_size: NA
d_call: TRBD1
v_call: TRBV2
cdr3_aa: CASSEVGTGGYF
cdr3_nt: TGTGCCAGCAGTGAAGTGGGGACAGGGGGGTACTTC

j_call: TRBJ2-5
clone_size: NA
d_call: NA
v_call: TRBV4-1
cdr3_aa: CASSSWEGGETQYF
cdr3_nt: TGCGCCAGCAGCAGTTGGGAGGGGGGAGAGACCCAGTACTTC

j_call: TRBJ2-3
clone_size: NA
d_call: TRBD2
v_call: TRBV5-6
cdr3_aa: CASQGAGGTTDTQYF
cdr3_nt: TGTGCCAGCCAAGGGGCGGGAGGGACCACAGATACGCAGTATTTT

j_call: TRBJ2-2
clone_size: NA
d_call: TRBD2
v_call: TRBV7-9
cdr3_aa: CASRPPGTSGSAGELFF
cdr3_nt: TGTGCCAGCAGGCCTCCCGGGACTAGCGGGAGTGCCGGGGAGCTGTTTTTT

j_call: TRBJ2-5
clone_size: NA
d_call: TRBD1
v_call: TRBV5-4
cdr3_aa: CASSDDRGRLETQYF
cdr3_nt: TGTGCCAGCAGCGACGACAGGGGGCGCTTGGAGACCCAGTACTTC

j_call: TRBJ2-1
clone_size: NA
d_call: NA
v_call: TRBV4-2
cdr3_aa: CASSQDLQGYEQFF
cdr3_nt: TGTGCCAGCAGCCAAGATCTTCAGGGGTATGAGCAGTTCTTC

j_call: TRBJ2-2
clone_size: NA
d_call: NA
v_call: TRBV5-1
cdr3_aa: CASSLAGLAGELFF
cdr3_nt: TGCGCCAGCAGCTTGGCAGGGCTCGCCGGGGAGCTGTTTTTT

j_call: TRBJ1-1
clone_size: NA
d_call: NA
v_call: TRBV5-4
cdr3_aa: CASSLVWQGNTEAFF
cdr3_nt: TGTGCCAGCAGCTTGGTTTGGCAGGGGAACACTGAAGCTTTCTTT

j_call: TRBJ2-4
clone_size: NA
d_call: TRBD2
v_call: TRBV7-9
cdr3_aa: CASSVGRGETNIQYF
cdr3_nt: TGTGCCAGCAGCGTCGGGCGGGGGGAAACGAACATTCAGTACTTC

j_call: TRBJ1-5
clone_size: NA
d_call: NA
v_call: TRBV2
cdr3_aa: CAVGLSNQPQHF
cdr3_nt: TGTGCCGTGGGCCTATCGAATCAGCCCCAGCATTTT

j_call: TRBJ1-2
clone_size: few
d_call: TRBD1
v_call: TRBV27
cdr3_aa: CASSADRGFLNYGYTF
cdr3_nt: TGTGCCAGCAGTGCAGACAGGGGGTTCCTGAACTATGGCTACACCTTC

j_call: TRBJ1-2
clone_size: NA
d_call: NA
v_call: TRBV9
cdr3_aa: CASSPEVNYGYTF
cdr3_nt: TGTGCCAGCAGCCCAGAGGTAAACTATGGCTACACCTTC

j_call: TRBJ2-5
clone_size: NA
d_call: NA
v_call: TRBV7-9
cdr3_aa: CASSHGSRGIVIEYF
cdr3_nt: TGTGCCAGCAGCCATGGGAGCCGGGGTATTGTTATTGAGTACTTC